Listed below are T cell receptor beta chains from one sample, sequenced in a study of molecular identifiers for immune sequencing clone quantification. MiXCR was run by TCRdb on the PCR reads, yielding one entry per CDR3 protein. Of 400,000 to 600,000 distinct CDR3 sequences in the sample, around 25% were seen once. The sequenced sample consisted of naive CD8+ T cells from blood, with Jurkat cell RNA spiked in. The receptor source for this set is a human donor in good health. Some libraries in this study had Jurkat cell RNA spiked in. CDR3s leave out the opening cysteine and the closing phenylalanine or tryptophan. Where a row states a size, it is once, few, many or the class of an expanded clone; other rows omit it.

>few|TRBJ1-1|TRBV27
ASSYDDSIDTEAF
>.|TRBJ1-1|TRBV12-3/TRBV12-4
TSMAAMNTEAF
>few|TRBJ2-7|TRBV29-1
SAGIGDYEQY
>few|TRBJ2-3|TRBV6-6
ASSWDPRAGGPADTQY
>.|TRBJ1-6|TRBV6-5
ASSLPRWGSPLH
>few|TRBJ1-2|TRBV4-1
ASSQDSQGYGYT
>many|TRBJ1-1|TRBV4-1
ASSQAPDGAGTEAF
>.|TRBJ2-7|TRBV11-2
ASSARGPYEQY
>few|TRBJ1-5|TRBV30
AWSVGGFSNQPQH
>few|TRBJ2-5|TRBV18
ASRPPLNQETQY
>.|TRBJ2-7|TRBV6-1
ASSEVGRGYEQY
>once|TRBJ2-7|TRBV6-2/TRBV6-3
ASMTETGPSNRYEQY
>many|TRBJ2-3|TRBV13
ASSQTVQITDTQY
>.|TRBJ2-7|TRBV11-3
ASSSSSGTGFDEQY
>few|TRBJ1-4|TRBV7-9
ASSSGHHGVNEKLF
>many|TRBJ2-1|TRBV7-2
ASSFPLRESRTSGGWNEQF
>.|TRBJ2-5|TRBV29-1
SAEGETHY
>.|TRBJ1-3|TRBV5-1
ASSLTGAFSGNTIY
>few|TRBJ1-5|TRBV5-5
ASSWDLSNQPQH
>.|TRBJ2-7|TRBV6-6
ASSYPTSVETYEQY
>.|TRBJ2-5|TRBV10-2
ASIRAWTEETQY
>.|TRBJ2-7|TRBV6-1
ASSEASIRLDTYEQY
>.|TRBJ2-3|TRBV30
AWSSGATDTDTQY
>many|TRBJ2-3|TRBV5-1
ASSLPSGSSDTQY
>many|TRBJ1-5|TRBV12-3/TRBV12-4
ASMTGAQPQH
>.|TRBJ2-5|TRBV28
ASNRQAPQETQY
>few|TRBJ2-1|TRBV6-5
ASSYSSRVSSEQF
>many|TRBJ1-5|TRBV5-5
ASSLRGREGDQPQH
>few|TRBJ2-3|TRBV4-1
ASSLKGDRSTDTQY
>few|TRBJ1-5|TRBV4-3
ASSQDSVRGGQPQH
>few|TRBJ2-2|TRBV27
ASSFRDSTGELF
>.|TRBJ1-1|TRBV12-3/TRBV12-4
ASSTGAGVMNTEAS
>few|TRBJ2-7|TRBV7-2
ASSLEIIEQY
>many|TRBJ2-4|TRBV5-6
ASSLSYEDHIQY
>few|TRBJ1-1|TRBV4-3
ASGPSGRVAF
>many|TRBJ1-5|TRBV19
ASSMDGYSNQPQH
>few|TRBJ2-7|TRBV20-1
SASPMLAGVSYEQY
>few|TRBJ2-7|TRBV27
ASSFALADYEQY
>few|TRBJ2-2|TRBV12-3/TRBV12-4
ASSYAGQTNTGELF